This T cell receptor (beta chain) comes out of a study of a mutant IDH1 vaccine in newly diagnosed glioma. Study context: Mean patient age was approximately 39 years; approximately 62% were male and around 38% female.

For this clone: Its cognate antigen is unknown.

Noted time point: week 23, last vaccination. Alongside topical imiquimod, each dose of vaccine comprised 300 ug of mutant IDH1 20-mer peptide. Method: immunoSEQ multiplex PCR; TCRdb's copy keeps in-frame clones and lacks some. Among 60,000 to 85,000 clones listed, about 85% were seen once. Trimming cost V 1 base and J 1 base, with 7 bases left between them. This CDR3 contains 14 residues. Germline CDR1 MNHNS, CDR2 SASEGT. The V gene is TRBV6-1, the J gene TRBJ1-2; D is undetermined. The sequences come from PBMCs, collected from a glioma patient whose treatment included an IDH1 peptide vaccine. This clonotype was obtained from a woman aged 50 to 65 with glioma. CDR3 nucleotides: TGTGCCAGCAGTGAAGGGGTCCTTAACTATGGCTACACCTTC. Translation gives CASSEGVLNYGYTF.